This T cell receptor beta chain comes out of a study of T cell repertoires in cytomegalovirus infection. Study summary: Used in the study were CMV epitopes, some recently identified and HLA-C-restricted, others well-studied and HLA-B-restricted. Matching HLA type and CMV infection were both indicated by public TCR beta signatures. General study findings and limits: HLA-C-restricted CMV-specific TCR beta clonotypes prevailed in the ex vivo response. Identification of carriers of CMV plus the relevant HLA was achieved through cumulative public TCR beta family frequency.

MiXCR, applied by TCRdb to the reads, yields one record per CDR3 protein. The table includes about 890,000 distinct CDR3 sequences, roughly 31% detected once. Looked up from germline, CDR1 is SGHTA and CDR2 is FQGNSA. Deletions cut 2 bases from V and 3 bases from J, with 8 bases between. CDR3 length: 13 amino acids. This clonotype was counted at least ten times. Its target is not known. The sequences come from cultured CD8+ T cells from PBMCs, collected from culture after CMV antigen stimulation. The chain uses TRBV7-2 and TRBJ2-7; D uncertain. The TCR was taken from a human donor in good health (CMV status not recorded). Some clones in this sample may be carry-over from other donors' samples. CDR3 loop: CASSLFPVYEQYV. In nucleotides, the CDR3 is TGTGCCAGCAGCTTATTTCCAGTCTACGAGCAGTACGTC.